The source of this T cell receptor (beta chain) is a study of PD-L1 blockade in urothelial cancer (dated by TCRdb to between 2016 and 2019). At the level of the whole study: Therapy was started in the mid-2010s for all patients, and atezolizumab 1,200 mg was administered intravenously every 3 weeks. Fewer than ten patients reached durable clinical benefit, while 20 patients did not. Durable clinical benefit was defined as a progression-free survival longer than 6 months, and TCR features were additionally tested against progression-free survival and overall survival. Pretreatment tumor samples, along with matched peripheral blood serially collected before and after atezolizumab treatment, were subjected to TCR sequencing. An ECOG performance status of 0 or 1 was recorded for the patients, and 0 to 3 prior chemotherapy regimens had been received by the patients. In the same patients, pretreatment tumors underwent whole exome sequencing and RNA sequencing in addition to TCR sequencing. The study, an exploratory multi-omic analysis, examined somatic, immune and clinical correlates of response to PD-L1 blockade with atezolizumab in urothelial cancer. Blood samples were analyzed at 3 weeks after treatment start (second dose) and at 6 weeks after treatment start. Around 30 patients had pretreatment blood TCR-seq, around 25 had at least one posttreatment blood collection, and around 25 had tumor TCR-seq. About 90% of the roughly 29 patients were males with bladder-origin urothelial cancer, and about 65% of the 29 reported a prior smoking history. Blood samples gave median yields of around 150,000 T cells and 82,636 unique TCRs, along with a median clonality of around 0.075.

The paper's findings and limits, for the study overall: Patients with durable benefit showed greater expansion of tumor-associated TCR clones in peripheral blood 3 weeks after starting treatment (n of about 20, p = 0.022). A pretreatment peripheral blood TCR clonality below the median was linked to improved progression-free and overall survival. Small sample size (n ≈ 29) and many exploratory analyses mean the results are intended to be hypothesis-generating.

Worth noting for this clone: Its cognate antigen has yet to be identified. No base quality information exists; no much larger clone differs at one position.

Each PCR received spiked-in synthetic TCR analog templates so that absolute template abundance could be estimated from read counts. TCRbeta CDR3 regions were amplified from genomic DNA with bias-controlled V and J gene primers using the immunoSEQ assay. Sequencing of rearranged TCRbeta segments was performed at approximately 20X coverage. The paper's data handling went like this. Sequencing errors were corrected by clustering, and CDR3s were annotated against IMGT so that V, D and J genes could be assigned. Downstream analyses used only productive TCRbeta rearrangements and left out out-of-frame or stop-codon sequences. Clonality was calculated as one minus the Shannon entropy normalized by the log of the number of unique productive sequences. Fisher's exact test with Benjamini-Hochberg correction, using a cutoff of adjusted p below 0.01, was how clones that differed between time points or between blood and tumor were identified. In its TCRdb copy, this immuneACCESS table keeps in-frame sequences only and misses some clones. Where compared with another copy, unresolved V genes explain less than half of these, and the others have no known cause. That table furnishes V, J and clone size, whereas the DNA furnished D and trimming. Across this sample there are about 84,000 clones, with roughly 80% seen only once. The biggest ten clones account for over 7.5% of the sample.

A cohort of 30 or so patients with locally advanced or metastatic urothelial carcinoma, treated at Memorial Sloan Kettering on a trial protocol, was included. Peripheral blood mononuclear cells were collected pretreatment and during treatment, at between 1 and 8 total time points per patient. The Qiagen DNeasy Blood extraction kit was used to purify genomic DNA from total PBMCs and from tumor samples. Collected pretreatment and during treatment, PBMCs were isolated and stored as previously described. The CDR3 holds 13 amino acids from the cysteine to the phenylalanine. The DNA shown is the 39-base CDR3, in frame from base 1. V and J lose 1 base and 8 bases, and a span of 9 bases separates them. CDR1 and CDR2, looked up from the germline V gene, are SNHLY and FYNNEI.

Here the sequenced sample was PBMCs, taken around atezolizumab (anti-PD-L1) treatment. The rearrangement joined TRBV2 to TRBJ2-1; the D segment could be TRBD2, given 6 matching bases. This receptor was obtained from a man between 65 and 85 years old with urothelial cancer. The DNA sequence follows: TGTGCCAGCAGTGAAGGGACTAACTATGAGCAGTTCTTC. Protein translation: CASSEGTNYEQFF.